This T cell receptor (beta chain) stems from a study of blood T cell repertoires in COVID-19. The germline gives CDR1 SGHRS, CDR2 YFSETQ. The CDR3 runs 15 residues. Germline trimming cut 0 bases from V and 12 bases from J; bases unmatched to any gene: 11. Sequencing was performed with immunoSEQ multiplex PCR; in TCRdb, only in-frame clones are kept and a portion is missing. This table has about 210,000 clones, roughly 85% appearing once. Sequencing was done on a sample of PBMCs or T cells enriched from blood (not recorded which). The V gene is TRBV5-1, the J gene TRBJ2-1, with 8 bases identical to TRBD2. The receptor's source is a man aged 40-50 years who had recovered from COVID-19. The CDR3 sequence: CASSLGSLAEEGQFF. The CDR3 coding sequence is TGCGCCAGCAGCTTGGGTTCACTAGCGGAAGAGGGGCAGTTCTTC.